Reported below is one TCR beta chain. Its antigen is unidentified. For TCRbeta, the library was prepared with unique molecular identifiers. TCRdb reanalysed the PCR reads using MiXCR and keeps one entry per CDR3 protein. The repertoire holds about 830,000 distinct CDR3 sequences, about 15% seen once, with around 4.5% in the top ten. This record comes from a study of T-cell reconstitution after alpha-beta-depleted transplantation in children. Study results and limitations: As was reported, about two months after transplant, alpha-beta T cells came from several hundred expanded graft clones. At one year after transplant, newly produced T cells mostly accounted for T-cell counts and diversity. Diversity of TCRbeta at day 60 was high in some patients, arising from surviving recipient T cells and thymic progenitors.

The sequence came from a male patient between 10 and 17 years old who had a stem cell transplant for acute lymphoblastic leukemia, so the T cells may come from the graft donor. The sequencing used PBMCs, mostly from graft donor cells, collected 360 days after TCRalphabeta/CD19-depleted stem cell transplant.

CDR3 loop: CSAGTDPNYGYTF. DNA of the CDR3: TGCAGTGCTGGGACAGACCCTAACTATGGCTACACCTTC. This sequence joins TRBV20-1 and TRBJ1-2, with TRBD1 matching 7 bases. In germline, CDR1 is DFQATT, CDR2 SNEGSKA (reference sequence). J lost 0 bases, V lost 5 bases, and 3 bases had no gene match. CDR3 size: 13 residues.